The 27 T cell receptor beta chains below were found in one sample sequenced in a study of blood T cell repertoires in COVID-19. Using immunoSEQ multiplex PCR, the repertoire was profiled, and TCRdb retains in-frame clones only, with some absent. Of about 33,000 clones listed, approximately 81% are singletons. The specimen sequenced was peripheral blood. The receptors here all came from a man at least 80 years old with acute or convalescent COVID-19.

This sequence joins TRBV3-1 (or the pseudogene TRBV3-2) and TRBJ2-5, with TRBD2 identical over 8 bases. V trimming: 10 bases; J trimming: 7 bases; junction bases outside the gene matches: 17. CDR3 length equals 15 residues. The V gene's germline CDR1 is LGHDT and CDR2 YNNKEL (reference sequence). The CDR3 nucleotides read TGTGCCACCGGGGGGCGGGGGGACCCAAGGGGGACCCAGTACTTC. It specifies CATGGRGDPRGTQYF.

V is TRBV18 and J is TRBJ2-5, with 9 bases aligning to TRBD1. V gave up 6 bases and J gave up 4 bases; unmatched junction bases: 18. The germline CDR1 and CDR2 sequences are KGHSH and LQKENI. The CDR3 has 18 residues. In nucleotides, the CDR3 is TGTGCCAGCTCCCCAACTGCGGAGACAGGGGGTGGTGGAGAGACCCAGTACTTC. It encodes CASSPTAETGGGGETQYF.

The CDR3 DNA follows: TGTGCCAGCAGCCTTCGAGGGAGCAATCAGCCCCAGCATTTT. This translates into CASSLRGSNQPQHF. The genes are TRBV3-1 (or the pseudogene TRBV3-2) and TRBJ1-5; D ambiguous. The CDR3 runs 14 residues. V was trimmed by 4 bases and J by 1 base, leaving 8 bases between them. Germline V CDR1 and CDR2: LGHDT, YNNKEL (reference sequence).

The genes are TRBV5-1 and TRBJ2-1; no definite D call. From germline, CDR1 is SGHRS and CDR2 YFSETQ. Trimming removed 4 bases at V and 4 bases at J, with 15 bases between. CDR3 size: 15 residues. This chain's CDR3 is CASSPQTSSYNEQFF. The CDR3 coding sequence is TGCGCCAGCAGCCCTCAGACAAGTTCGTACAATGAGCAGTTCTTC.

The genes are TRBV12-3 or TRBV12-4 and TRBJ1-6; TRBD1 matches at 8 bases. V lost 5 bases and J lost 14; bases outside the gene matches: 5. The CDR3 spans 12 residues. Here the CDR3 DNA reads TGTGCCAGCAGTCCCCAGGACAGGGCCCTCCACTTT. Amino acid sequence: CASSPQDRALHF.

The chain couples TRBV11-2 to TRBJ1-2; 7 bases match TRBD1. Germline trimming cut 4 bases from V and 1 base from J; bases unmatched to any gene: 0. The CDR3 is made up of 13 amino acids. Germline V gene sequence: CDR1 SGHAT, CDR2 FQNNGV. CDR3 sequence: CASSYRGNYGYTF. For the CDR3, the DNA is TGTGCCAGCAGCTACAGGGGTAACTATGGCTACACCTTC.

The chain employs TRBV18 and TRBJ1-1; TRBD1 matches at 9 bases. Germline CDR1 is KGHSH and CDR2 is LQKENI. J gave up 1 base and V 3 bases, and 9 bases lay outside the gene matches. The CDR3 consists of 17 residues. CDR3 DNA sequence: TGTGCCAGCTCACCGGGACAGGGTCGAGGGGAGAACACTGAAGCTTTCTTT. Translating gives CASSPGQGRGENTEAFF.

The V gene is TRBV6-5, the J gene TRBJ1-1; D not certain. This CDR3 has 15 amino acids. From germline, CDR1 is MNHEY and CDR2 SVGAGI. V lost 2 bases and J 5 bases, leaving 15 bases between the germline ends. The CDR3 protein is CASSYESLGRTEAFF. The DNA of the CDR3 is TGTGCCAGCAGTTACGAAAGTCTGGGGAGGACTGAAGCTTTCTTT.

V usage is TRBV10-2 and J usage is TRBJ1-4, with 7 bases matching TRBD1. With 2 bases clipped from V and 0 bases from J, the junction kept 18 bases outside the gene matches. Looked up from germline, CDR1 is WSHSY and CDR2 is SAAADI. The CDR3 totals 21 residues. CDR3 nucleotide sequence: TGCGCCAGCAGTGAGCCTAAGACCGGGACAGACTTTTTCGCAACTAATGAAAAACTGTTTTTT. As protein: CASSEPKTGTDFFATNEKLFF.

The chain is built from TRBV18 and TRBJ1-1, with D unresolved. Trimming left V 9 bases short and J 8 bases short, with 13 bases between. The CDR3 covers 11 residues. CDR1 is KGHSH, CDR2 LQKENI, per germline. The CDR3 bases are TGTGCCAGTCTCGATCAGCGCGAAGCTTTCTTT. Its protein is CASLDQREAFF.

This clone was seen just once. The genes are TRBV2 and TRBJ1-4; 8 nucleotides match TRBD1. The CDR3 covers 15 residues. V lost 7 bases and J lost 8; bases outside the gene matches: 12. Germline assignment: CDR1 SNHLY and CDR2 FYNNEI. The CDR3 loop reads CASIPLNGQGEKLFF. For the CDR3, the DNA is TGTGCCAGCATTCCCCTCAATGGACAGGGAGAAAAACTGTTTTTT.

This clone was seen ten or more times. CDR3 DNA sequence: TGCGCCAGCAGTGAGTCGAGGGACAGGGGGCTAGGGATTAAAGGGAATTCACCCCTCCACTTT. Translated: CASSESRDRGLGIKGNSPLHF. The V gene is TRBV10-1, the J gene TRBJ1-6; 12 nucleotides align to TRBD1. The CDR3 is made up of 21 amino acids. Germline V gene data show CDR1 as WNHNN and CDR2 as SYGVQD (reference sequence). With 0 bases clipped from V and 7 bases from J, the junction kept 16 bases outside the gene matches.

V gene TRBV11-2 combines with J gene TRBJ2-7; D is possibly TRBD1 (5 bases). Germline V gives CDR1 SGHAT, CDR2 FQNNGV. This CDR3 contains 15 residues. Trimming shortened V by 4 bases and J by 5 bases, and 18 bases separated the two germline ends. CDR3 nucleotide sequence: TGTGCCAGCAGCTACCTGACAGCGACGGGCGACGAGCAGTACTTC. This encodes CASSYLTATGDEQYF.

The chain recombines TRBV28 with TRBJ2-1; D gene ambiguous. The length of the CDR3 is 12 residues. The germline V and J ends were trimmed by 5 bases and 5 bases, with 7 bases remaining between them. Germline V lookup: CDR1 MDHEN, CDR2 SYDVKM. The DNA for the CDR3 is TGTGCCAGCAGTCCCCACAACAATGAGCAGTTCTTC. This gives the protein CASSPHNNEQFF.

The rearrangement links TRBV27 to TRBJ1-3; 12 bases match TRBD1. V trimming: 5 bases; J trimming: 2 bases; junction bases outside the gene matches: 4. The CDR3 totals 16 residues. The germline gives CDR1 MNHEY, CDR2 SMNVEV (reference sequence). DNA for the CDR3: TGTGCCAGCAGTCCCTGGGACAGGGGGCCTGGAAACACCATATATTTT. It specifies CASSPWDRGPGNTIYF.

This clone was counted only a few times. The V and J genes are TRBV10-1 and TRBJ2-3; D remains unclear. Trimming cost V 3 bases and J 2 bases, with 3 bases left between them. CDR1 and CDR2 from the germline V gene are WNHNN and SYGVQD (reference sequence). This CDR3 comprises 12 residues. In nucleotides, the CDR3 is TGCGCCAGCAGTGACTACACAGATACGCAGTATTTT. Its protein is CASSDYTDTQYF.

CDR3 bases: TGTGCCAGCAGCTTAATGCAGGGGGGTGGCTACACCTTC. This gives the protein CASSLMQGGGYTF. This chain links TRBV7-3 with TRBJ1-2, with 7 bases lining up with TRBD1. CDR1 and CDR2 (germline): SGHTA, FQGTGA. This CDR3 has 13 residues. V shed 1 base, J shed 7 bases, and the junction held 3 bases outside the gene matches.

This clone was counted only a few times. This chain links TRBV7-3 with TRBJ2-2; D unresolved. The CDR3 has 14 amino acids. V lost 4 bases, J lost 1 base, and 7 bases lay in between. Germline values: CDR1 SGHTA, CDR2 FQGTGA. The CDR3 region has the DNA TGTGCCAGCAGCTACACTATGAACACCGGGGAGCTGTTTTTT. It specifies CASSYTMNTGELFF.

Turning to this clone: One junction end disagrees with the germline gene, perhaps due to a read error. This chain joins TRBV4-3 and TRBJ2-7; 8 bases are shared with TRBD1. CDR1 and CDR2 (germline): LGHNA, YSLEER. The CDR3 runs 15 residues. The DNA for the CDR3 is TGCGCCAGCAGACAAGAGGACAGGGCCCCCTACGAGCAGTACTTC. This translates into CASRQEDRAPYEQYF.

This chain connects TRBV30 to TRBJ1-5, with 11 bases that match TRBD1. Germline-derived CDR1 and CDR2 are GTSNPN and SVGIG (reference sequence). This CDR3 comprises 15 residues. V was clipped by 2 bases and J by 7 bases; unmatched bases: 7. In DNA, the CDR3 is TGTGCCTGGAGTCAGGACAGGGGGCATGGACAGCCCCAGCATTTT. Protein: CAWSQDRGHGQPQHF.

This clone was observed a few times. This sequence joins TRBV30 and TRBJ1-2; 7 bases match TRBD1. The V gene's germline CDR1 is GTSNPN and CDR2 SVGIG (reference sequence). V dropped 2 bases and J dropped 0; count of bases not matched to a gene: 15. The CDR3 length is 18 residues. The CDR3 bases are TGTGCCTGGAGTCGGGCCGAGTGGACAGGCTTCTCTAACTATGGCTACACCTTC. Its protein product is CAWSRAEWTGFSNYGYTF.

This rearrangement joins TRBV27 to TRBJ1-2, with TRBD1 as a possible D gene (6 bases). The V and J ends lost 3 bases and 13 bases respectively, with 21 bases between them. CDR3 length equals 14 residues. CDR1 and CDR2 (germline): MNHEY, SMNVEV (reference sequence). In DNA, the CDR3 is TGTGCCAGCAGTTTCCGACAGGCTCCCGGTTCGTCCACCTTC. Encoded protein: CASSFRQAPGSSTF.

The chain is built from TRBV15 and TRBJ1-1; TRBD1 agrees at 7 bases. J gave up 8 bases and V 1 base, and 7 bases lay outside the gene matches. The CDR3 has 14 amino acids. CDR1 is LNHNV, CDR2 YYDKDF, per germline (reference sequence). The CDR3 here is CATSRAQGGGEAFF. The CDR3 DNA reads TGTGCCACCAGCAGAGCTCAGGGGGGCGGCGAAGCTTTCTTT.

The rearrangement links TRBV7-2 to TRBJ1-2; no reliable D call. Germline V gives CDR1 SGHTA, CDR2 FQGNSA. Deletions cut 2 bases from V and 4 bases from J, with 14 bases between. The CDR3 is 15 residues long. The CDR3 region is CASSLPSGFIYGYTF. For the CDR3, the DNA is TGTGCCAGCAGCTTACCGTCAGGTTTTATCTATGGCTACACCTTC.

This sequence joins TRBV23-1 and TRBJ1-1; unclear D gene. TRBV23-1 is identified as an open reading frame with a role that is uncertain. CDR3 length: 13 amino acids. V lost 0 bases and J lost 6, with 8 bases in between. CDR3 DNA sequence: TGCGCCAGCAGTCAATCGAGTAGCCCTGAAGCTTTCTTT. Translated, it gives CASSQSSSPEAFF.

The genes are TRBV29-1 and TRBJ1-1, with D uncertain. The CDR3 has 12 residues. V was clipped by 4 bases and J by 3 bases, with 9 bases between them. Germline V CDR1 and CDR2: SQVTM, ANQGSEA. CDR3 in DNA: TGCAGCGTTGCAGTGGCGGACACTGAAGCTTTCTTT. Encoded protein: CSVAVADTEAFF.

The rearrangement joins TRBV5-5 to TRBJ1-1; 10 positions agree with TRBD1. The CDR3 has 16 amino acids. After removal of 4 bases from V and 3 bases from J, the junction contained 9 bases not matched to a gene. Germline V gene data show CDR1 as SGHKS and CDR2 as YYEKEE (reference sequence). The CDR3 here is CASSKGTGAGYTEAFF. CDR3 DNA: TGTGCCAGCAGCAAAGGGACAGGGGCAGGGTACACTGAAGCTTTCTTT.